One sample yielded the 32 T cell receptor beta chains listed below, sequenced in a study of neurological immune-mediated disorders. TCRdb re-analysed the 5' RACE reads in MiXCR, keeping a single row per CDR3 protein. Of fewer than 80,000 distinct CDR3 sequences listed, 4% to 5.5% were seen once; the top ten hold roughly 3.3%. Sequenced sample: PBMCs. These receptors came from a woman between 50 and 59 years old with multiple sclerosis.

This clonotype was counted only a few times. The chain is built from TRBV4-2 and TRBJ2-6, with 8 bases aligning to TRBD1. Trimming at V came to 0 bases and at J to 11 bases, leaving 6 bases not matched to a gene. Germline-derived CDR1 and CDR2 are LGHNA and YNFKEQ. The CDR3 sequence is 15 residues long. The CDR3 is CASSQERTGIDVLTF. The CDR3 region has the DNA TGTGCCAGCAGCCAAGAACGGACAGGGATAGACGTCCTGACTTTC.

This clonotype was picked up a small number of times. The germline gene is not matched at one end of the junction; a read error may be the cause. The rearrangement joins TRBV7-8 to TRBJ1-5; 12 nucleotides line up with TRBD1. The CDR3 loop spans 16 amino acids. The V gene's germline CDR1 is SGHVS and CDR2 FQNEAQ. The CDR3 is CASEGTGGSRNQPQNF. The DNA for the CDR3 is TGTGCCAGCGAAGGGACAGGGGGCTCCCGCAATCAGCCCCAGAATTTT. Complete variable domain (other parts from reference TRBV7-8 and TRBJ1-5): GAGVSQSPRYKVAKRGQDVALRCDPISGHVSLFWYQQALGQGPEFLTYFQNEAQLDKSGLPSDRFFAERPEGSVSTLKIQRTQQEDSAVYLCASEGTGGSRNQPQNFGDGTRLSIL.

In its sample, this clonotype was seen many times. The chain links TRBV28 to TRBJ1-6; D might be TRBD1 (6 bases). Trimming removed 9 bases from V and 7 bases from J, with 10 bases in between. This CDR3 has 12 residues. Germline V CDR1 and CDR2: MDHEN, SYDVKM. The CDR3 coding sequence is TGTGCCAGTCAGGACAGAAATTCACCCCTCCACTTT. Translated, it gives CASQDRNSPLHF.

This clonotype was seen repeatedly, ten times or more. The V call is TRBV20-1, the J call TRBJ2-1, with 8 bases identical to TRBD1. The CDR3 runs 16 residues. The germline V gene has CDR1 DFQATT and CDR2 SNEGSKA (reference sequence). The V segment lost 2 bases and the J segment 2 bases; nucleotides outside the gene matches: 8. CDR3 residues: CSARPLTGDAYNEQFF. In nucleotides, the CDR3 is TGCAGTGCTAGACCCTTGACAGGGGACGCCTACAATGAGCAGTTCTTC.

This clonotype appeared many times. The chain joins TRBV4-1 to TRBJ1-6; 7 bases align to TRBD1. The CDR3 totals 16 residues. Germline V gene sequence: CDR1 MGHRA, CDR2 YSYEKL. V was clipped by 4 bases and J by 7 bases; unmatched bases: 10. The DNA of the CDR3 is TGCGCCAGCAGCCGGGAACAGGGGTCTGGGAATTCACCCCTCCACTTT. Translated: CASSREQGSGNSPLHF.

This clonotype was counted at least ten times. The genes are TRBV6-2 or TRBV6-3 and TRBJ1-1; TRBD1 is a possible D gene (5 bases). The germline CDR1 and CDR2 sequences are MNHEY and SVGEGT. This CDR3 has 13 amino acids. V was trimmed by 6 bases and J by 4 bases, leaving 12 bases between them. CDR3 region: CASRLGGGTEAFF. The CDR3 DNA is TGTGCCAGCAGACTGGGGGGTGGCACTGAAGCTTTCTTT.

The sample holds many counts of this clonotype. The chain carries TRBV10-3 and TRBJ2-5; D is uncertain. Germline V CDR1 and CDR2: ENHRY, SYGVKD. V was cut by 0 bases and J by 1 base, with 9 bases left in between. The CDR3 totals 15 residues. The CDR3 region has the DNA TGTGCCATCAGTGAGTCGAACAATGGCCAAGAGACCCAGTACTTC. This encodes CAISESNNGQETQYF.

V and J are TRBV6-6 and TRBJ2-3, with TRBD1 matching 9 bases. Germline-derived CDR1 and CDR2 are MNHNY and SVGAGI (reference sequence). Losses at the gene ends were 11 bases for V and 7 bases for J; bases not matched to a gene: 10. The CDR3 contains 13 residues. The CDR3 loop is CAGSQGASYTQYF. The CDR3 coding sequence is TGTGCCGGATCACAGGGGGCCTCATATACGCAGTATTTT.

This clonotype was counted ten times or more. The chain employs TRBV20-1 and TRBJ2-5; TRBD1 or TRBD2 may be the D gene (5 bases each). CDR3 size: 14 residues. In germline, CDR1 is DFQATT, CDR2 SNEGSKA (reference sequence). The V end lost 4 bases, the J end lost 2 bases, and 14 bases lay between the germline ends. CDR3 in amino acids: CSATPGTRQETQYF. CDR3 bases: TGCAGTGCTACGCCCGGGACGAGACAAGAGACCCAGTACTTC.

This clonotype has a count of ten or more. The V gene is TRBV6-2 or TRBV6-3, the J gene TRBJ1-5; 10 bases are a match to TRBD1. Germline V gene lookup returns CDR1 MNHEY and CDR2 SVGEGT. The V segment lost 6 bases and the J segment 7 bases; nucleotides outside the gene matches: 9. This CDR3 spans 15 amino acids. Here the CDR3 DNA reads TGTGCCAGCAGCTGGACAGGGGGGCGAGCGCAGCCCCAGCATTTT. It encodes CASSWTGGRAQPQHF.

This clonotype was seen many times. The rearrangement uses TRBV20-1 and TRBJ2-7; no reliable D call. The CDR3 consists of 13 residues. CDR1 and CDR2 (germline): DFQATT, SNEGSKA (reference sequence). V lost 1 base and J lost 0, with 7 bases in between. For the CDR3, the DNA is TGCAGTGCTAGAGGGACCTCCTCCTACGAGCAGTACTTC. Translated, it gives CSARGTSSYEQYF.

The rearrangement joins TRBV5-6 to TRBJ1-1; D call uncertain. The CDR3 totals 13 residues. Germline V CDR1 and CDR2: SGHDT, YYEEEE. V lost 6 bases and J 3 bases, leaving 12 bases between the germline ends. The CDR3 DNA is TGTGCCAGCATCCCCCGCGGGGACACTGAAGCTTTCTTT. It codes for CASIPRGDTEAFF.

In this sample, this clonotype turned up many times. The rearrangement uses TRBV20-1 and TRBJ2-7; tentatively, D is TRBD2 (7 bases). CDR1 is DFQATT and CDR2 is SNEGSKA in the germline V gene (reference sequence). This CDR3 spans 13 amino acids. V was cut by 3 bases and J by 9 bases, with 18 bases left in between. In DNA, the CDR3 is TGCAGTGCTAGTCTTGGCGGGGGCTTGGGGCAGTACTTC. This encodes CSASLGGGLGQYF.

This clonotype occurred a few times. V usage is TRBV9 and J usage is TRBJ1-1; D may be TRBD1 (5 bases). The CDR3 loop spans 14 amino acids. The germline V gene has CDR1 SGDLS and CDR2 YYNGEE. V dropped 0 bases and J dropped 2 bases, with 8 bases sitting between them. Here the CDR3 reads CASSVVGENTEAFF. CDR3 sequence (DNA): TGTGCCAGCAGCGTAGTAGGGGAAAACACTGAAGCTTTCTTT.

This clonotype showed up many times. This CDR3 reads CASSPESGTQYF. The DNA of the CDR3 is TGTGCCAGCTCACCAGAGTCCGGCACGCAGTATTTT. This chain links TRBV18 with TRBJ2-3; D is unclear. This CDR3 spans 12 amino acids. From germline, CDR1 is KGHSH and CDR2 LQKENI. The germline V and J ends were trimmed by 2 bases and 9 bases, with 9 bases remaining between them. Full variable domain (remainder filled in from reference TRBV18 and TRBJ2-3): NAGVMQNPRHLVRRRGQEARLRCSPMKGHSHVYWYRQLPEEGLKFMVYLQKENIIDESGMPKERFSAEFPKEGPSILRIQQVVRGDSAAYFCASSPESGTQYFGPGTRLTVL.

This clonotype has ten or more counts. The chain combines TRBV7-9 with TRBJ2-7, with D unresolved. The ends were cut back, 5 bases at V and 5 bases at J, with 25 bases in the middle. The CDR3 sequence is 17 residues long. The germline gives CDR1 SEHNR, CDR2 FQNEAQ (reference sequence). The CDR3 protein is CASSTNQGRTQRHEQYF. CDR3 nucleotide sequence: TGTGCCAGCAGCACCAACCAAGGACGCACCCAAAGGCACGAGCAGTACTTC.

This clonotype has a count of ten or more. V usage is TRBV29-1 and J usage is TRBJ2-1, with TRBD1 matching over 8 bases. This CDR3 comprises 15 residues. The V segment lost 6 bases and the J segment 5 bases; nucleotides outside the gene matches: 12. The germline V gene encodes CDR1 SQVTM and CDR2 ANQGSEA. This chain's CDR3 is CSVLGVRGRDNEQFF. DNA for the CDR3: TGCAGCGTCCTGGGGGTCAGGGGGCGGGACAATGAGCAGTTCTTC.

This clonotype came up many times. The chain joins TRBV7-2 to TRBJ2-7; the match to TRBD1 covers 9 bases. The CDR3 loop spans 15 amino acids. CDR1 is SGHTA, CDR2 FQGNSA, per germline. The V and J ends lost 5 bases and 7 bases, in that order; junction bases with no gene match: 12. In nucleotides, the CDR3 is TGTGCCAGCAGCCCCCCGGGACAGGGTGCGAGAGAGCAGTACTTC. As protein: CASSPPGQGAREQYF.

There are many counts of this clonotype. V is TRBV20-1 and J is TRBJ2-1, with TRBD2 identical over 9 bases. V was pared by 6 bases and J by 7 bases, with 4 bases of the junction left unmatched. The CDR3 covers 12 residues. Germline V gives CDR1 DFQATT, CDR2 SNEGSKA (reference sequence). In nucleotides, the CDR3 is TGCAGTGCAGCGGGGGGAGGGAATGAGCAGTTCTTC. This sequence encodes CSAAGGGNEQFF.

This clonotype was recorded many times. The chain combines TRBV28 with TRBJ2-1, with 10 nucleotides matching TRBD2. The germline V gene has CDR1 MDHEN and CDR2 SYDVKM. V dropped 5 bases and J dropped 8; count of bases not matched to a gene: 12. CDR3 length: 16 amino acids. The CDR3 here is CASSLRLAGAYDEQFF. The CDR3, as DNA: TGTGCCAGCAGTCTAAGACTAGCGGGCGCCTATGATGAGCAGTTCTTC.

This clonotype was counted at least ten times. The V and J genes are TRBV4-3 and TRBJ2-1, with TRBD2 matching over 8 bases. Germline V gives CDR1 LGHNA, CDR2 YSLEER. The CDR3 sequence is 16 residues long. V gave up 0 bases and J gave up 5 bases; unmatched junction bases: 6. The DNA for the CDR3 is TGCGCCAGCAGCCAAGATTACCAGCGGGAGAACAATGAGCAGTTCTTC. This sequence encodes CASSQDYQRENNEQFF.

This clonotype was seen many times. The chain couples TRBV9 to TRBJ2-1; D call uncertain. The germline V gene encodes CDR1 SGDLS and CDR2 YYNGEE. The CDR3 loop spans 13 amino acids. V was shortened by 4 bases and J by 8 bases, with 13 bases between the two germline ends. Here the CDR3 DNA reads TGTGCCAGCAGCCCCCCGGGTAGGGATGAGCAGTTCTTC. This gives the protein CASSPPGRDEQFF.

This clonotype was observed at least ten times. This chain links TRBV4-3 with TRBJ2-7; D could derive from TRBD1 or TRBD2 (6 bases each). V lost 4 bases and J lost 3, with 13 bases in between. The CDR3 loop spans 14 amino acids. In germline, CDR1 is LGHNA, CDR2 YSLEER. The DNA for the CDR3 is TGCGCCAGCAGCCCGGGGGCGGGACACTACGAGCAGTACGTC. Protein: CASSPGAGHYEQYV.

In its sample, this clonotype was seen many times. J is TRBJ2-3 and V is TRBV29-1, with 10 bases fitting TRBD2. Losses at the gene ends were 2 bases for V and 1 base for J; bases not matched to a gene: 3. The CDR3 has 15 residues. From germline, CDR1 is SQVTM and CDR2 ANQGSEA. CDR3 in amino acids: CSVESLAGGTDTQYF. CDR3 nucleotides: TGCAGCGTTGAATCCCTAGCGGGGGGCACAGATACGCAGTATTTT.

This clonotype has ten or more counts. The J gene is TRBJ2-7, the V gene TRBV29-1; either TRBD1 or TRBD2 may fit D (5 bases each). Trimming stripped 3 bases from V and 5 bases from J, with 14 bases between. This CDR3 region has 13 residues. Per the germline V gene, CDR1 is SQVTM and CDR2 is ANQGSEA. The CDR3 sequence: CSVERGTGNEQYF. As DNA, the CDR3 is TGCAGCGTTGAGAGAGGGACCGGGAACGAGCAGTACTTC.

This clonotype was counted many times. V is TRBV20-1 and J is TRBJ2-2, with D unresolved. CDR1 and CDR2 (germline): DFQATT, SNEGSKA (reference sequence). The CDR3 covers 13 residues. The V and J ends lost 4 bases and 0 bases respectively, with 6 bases between them. For the CDR3, the DNA is TGCAGTGCTACCCTAGCGAACACCGGGGAGCTGTTTTTT. Its protein product is CSATLANTGELFF.

Remarks on this clonotype: The junction departs from the called germline gene at one end, perhaps through a read error. CDR3 DNA: TGTGCTAGCAGCTTAAGGAAGGGGATCAATGAGCAGTTCTTC. Protein sequence: CASSLRKGINEQFF. The chain couples TRBV7-7 to TRBJ2-1; D might be TRBD1 (5 bases). CDR1 SSHAT and CDR2 FNYEAQ come from the germline V gene (reference sequence). The CDR3 consists of 14 residues.

This clonotype appeared many times. The gene calls are TRBV20-1 and TRBJ2-5; D perhaps matches TRBD1 (6 bases). With 6 bases removed from V and 7 bases from J, the gap between germline ends came to 21 bases. CDR1 DFQATT and CDR2 SNEGSKA come from the germline V gene (reference sequence). This CDR3 is built from 14 residues. As DNA, the CDR3 is TGCAGTGCACCTCCTCTACAGGGTCTTTTGACCCAGTACTTC. Translating it yields CSAPPLQGLLTQYF.

This clonotype appeared many times. The chain has TRBV20-1 and TRBJ2-3, with D unclear. The ends were cut back, 3 bases at V and 0 bases at J, with 7 bases in the middle. This CDR3 has 13 amino acids. Germline CDR1 and CDR2: DFQATT and SNEGSKA (reference sequence). CDR3 in amino acids: CSASIPSTDTQYF. In DNA form, the CDR3 reads TGCAGTGCTAGTATCCCTAGCACAGATACGCAGTATTTT.

This clonotype was seen at least ten times. V is TRBV9 and J is TRBJ2-7; D is possibly TRBD1 (6 bases). V was shortened by 0 bases and J by 3 bases, with 13 bases between the two germline ends. The germline V gene encodes CDR1 SGDLS and CDR2 YYNGEE. CDR3 size: 15 residues. The CDR3 here is CASSVGAGDRYEQYF. The CDR3 DNA is TGTGCCAGCAGCGTAGGGGCAGGGGACCGCTACGAGCAGTACTTC.

By frequency in the sample, this clonotype is medium-sized (0.01 to 0.1%). V and J are TRBV3-1 and TRBJ1-6, with a tentative D call TRBD1 (6 bases). Trimming stripped 4 bases from V and 7 bases from J, with 8 bases between. The V gene's germline CDR1 is LGHDT and CDR2 YNNKEL (reference sequence). This CDR3 comprises 13 residues. This chain's CDR3 is CASSPGQNSPLHF. CDR3 in DNA: TGTGCCAGCAGCCCTGGACAGAATTCACCCCTCCACTTT.

This CDR3 is CASSPGHRVTFNEQFF. DNA for the CDR3: TGTGCCAGCAGCCCAGGCCACAGGGTTACCTTCAATGAGCAGTTCTTC. The rearrangement links TRBV5-5 to TRBJ2-1; D may be TRBD1 (6 bases). CDR3 length: 16 residues. CDR1 and CDR2 from the germline V gene are SGHKS and YYEKEE (reference sequence). V shed 4 bases and J shed 6 bases, with 20 bases lying between them.